The rows below give T cell receptor beta chains drawn from one sample of a study of PD-1 blockade in mismatch repair-deficient tumors. Assay: immunoSEQ multiplex PCR; the TCRdb copy retains only in-frame clones and omits some. The table shows some 40,000 clones, with roughly 88% occurring only once. This material consisted of PBMCs, taken roughly nine months after starting pembrolizumab. The receptor set was obtained from an adult with mismatch repair-deficient cancer. Both conserved end residues are part of each CDR3. The D gene is left open where the match is weak.

V gene	J gene	D gene	CDR3 DNA	CDR3 protein
TRBV2	TRBJ2-7	NA	TGTGCCAGCAGTCGGATAGCGGACCCCTCCTACGAGCAGTACTTC	CASSRIADPSYEQYF
TRBV6-1	TRBJ1-6	TRBD1	TGTGCCAGCGGACAGGGGATCATTTCACCCCTCCACTTT	CASGQGIISPLHF
TRBV7-3	TRBJ1-1	NA	TGTGCCAGCAGCGCCACGGGACAGAACACTGAAGCTTTCTTT	CASSATGQNTEAFF
TRBV14	TRBJ2-5	TRBD1	TGTGCCAGCAGCCAAGTCAGGGGGCGAGAGACCCAGTACTTC	CASSQVRGRETQYF
TRBV11-3	TRBJ1-2	NA	TGTGCCAGCACCCCAGGCGGGGGGGACTATGGCTACACCTTC	CASTPGGGDYGYTF
TRBV29-1	TRBJ2-6	NA	TGCAGCGTTGAAGAGGGCGGGAAGATCTCTGGGGCCAACGTCCTGACTTTC	CSVEEGGKISGANVLTF
TRBV29-1	TRBJ2-3	NA	TGCAGCGTTGAAAGATTCGCCCAGGGAGATACGCAGTATTTT	CSVERFAQGDTQYF
TRBV5-1	TRBJ1-1	NA	TGCGCCAGCAGCTTGGCCGCGAGCGGGGCCTTCAACACTGAAGCTTTCTTT	CASSLAASGAFNTEAFF
TRBV6-5	TRBJ1-2	NA	TGTGCCAGCAGTTACTCGACGGTACAGGGTGACGGCTACACCTTC	CASSYSTVQGDGYTF
TRBV10-3	TRBJ2-1	NA	TGTGCCCTTCCCCAGATGGAGGGGCACTACAATGAGCAGTTCTTC	CALPQMEGHYNEQFF
TRBV27	TRBJ2-2	TRBD2	TGTGCCAGCAGTTTACTAGCGGATTACACCGGGGAGCTGTTTTTT	CASSLLADYTGELFF
TRBV6-1	TRBJ2-7	NA	TGTGCCAGCAGTGAAGTAACGGCGGACTCCTACGAGCAGTACTTC	CASSEVTADSYEQYF